This TCR beta chain came from a study of T-cell memory formation after mild COVID-19. Background on the study: Largely donor-specific sequence clusters came from a couple of donors.

TCRdb called the 5' RACE reads again in MiXCR, with one record for every CDR3 protein. The sample includes over 500,000 distinct CDR3 sequences, roughly a sixth seen only once; the top ten take around 8.1%. V lost 5 bases and J lost 4; bases outside the gene matches: 6. CDR3 length: 15 residues. The source material was PBMCs or a T cell subset sorted from them (not recorded which). The sequence derives from an adult woman who had mild COVID-19 (a few samples of this study predate the infection). Cell type and time point are not known. The chain has TRBV12-3 or TRBV12-4 and TRBJ2-3, with TRBD2 matching 10 bases. CDR3 sequence (DNA): TGTGCCAGCAGTCCACTAGCGGGGCGCGCAGATACGCAGTATTTT. Protein sequence: CASSPLAGRADTQYF.